This TCR beta chain was identified during a study of blood T cell repertoires in COVID-19. At the level of the study: Samples taken during acute and convalescent COVID-19 were collected in the United States, Italy and Spain.

Germline CDR1 is LNHNV and CDR2 is YYDKDF (reference sequence). The CDR3 covers 14 residues. Trimming removed 5 bases from V and 5 bases from J; junction bases left unmatched: 9. Original processing methods: It was from reference gene primer amplification that nucleated cell counts were estimated. Here immunoSEQ multiplex PCR was the method, and the copy in TCRdb shows in-frame clones only, minus some. V and J calls and clone size are those listed in that table; D and trimming were worked out from the DNA. The profile shows about 120,000 clones, approximately 87% of them singletons. The chain carries TRBV15 and TRBJ2-7, with TRBD1 matching over 7 bases. The sequence was collected from a woman aged 70 to 79 with acute or convalescent COVID-19. The specimen was peripheral blood. As DNA, the CDR3 is TGTGCCACCAGCCCTCCCGACAGGGCCAACGAGCAGTACTTC. Residues: CATSPPDRANEQYF. The variable domain in full, completed from reference TRBV15 and TRBJ2-7, reads DAMVIQNPRYQVTQFGKPVTLSCSQTLNHNVMYWYQQKSSQAPKLLFHYYDKDFNNEADTPDNFQSRRPNTSFCFLDIRSPGLGDTAMYLCATSPPDRANEQYFGPGTRLTVT.